This T cell receptor (beta chain) appears in the sequencing data of a study of graft-versus-host responses after intestinal transplantation. Study background: Recipients had multivisceral, liver-intestinal, or isolated intestinal transplants.

Germline V gene lookup returns CDR1 LNHDA and CDR2 SQIVND (reference sequence). The V and J ends lost 4 bases and 8 bases, in that order; junction bases with no gene match: 7. The CDR3 has 14 amino acids. Some clones are missing from TCRdb's copy, which holds only in-frame ones; the method was immunoSEQ multiplex PCR. The table has some 110,000 clones, about 92% seen once. Remarks on this clone: Its cognate antigen is unknown.

Study-wide results and caveats: Recipient bone marrow held GvH clones, some seen earlier in ileum or blood. Peak circulating GvH clone levels were associated with early post-transplant HvG declines. Some patients had graft-donor T cell macrochimerism. In their allografts, the ratios of graft-versus-host to host-versus-graft T cell clones were high.

This chain uses TRBV19 with TRBJ2-1; the match to TRBD2 covers 8 bases. The source is a human donor who was the organ donor for an intestinal transplant. This specimen consisted of unstimulated CD4+ T cells sorted from spleen or lymph node cells, obtained before transplant. CDR3 in DNA: TGTGCCAGTAGTAAGCGGGAGTTTAAGTATGAGCAGTTCTTC. Amino acid sequence: CASSKREFKYEQFF. The variable domain in full, completed from reference TRBV19 and TRBJ2-1, reads DGGITQSPKYLFRKEGQNVTLSCEQNLNHDAMYWYRQDPGQGLRLIYYSQIVNDFQKGDIAEGYSVSREKKESFPLTVTSAQKNPTAFYLCASSKREFKYEQFFGPGTRLTVL.